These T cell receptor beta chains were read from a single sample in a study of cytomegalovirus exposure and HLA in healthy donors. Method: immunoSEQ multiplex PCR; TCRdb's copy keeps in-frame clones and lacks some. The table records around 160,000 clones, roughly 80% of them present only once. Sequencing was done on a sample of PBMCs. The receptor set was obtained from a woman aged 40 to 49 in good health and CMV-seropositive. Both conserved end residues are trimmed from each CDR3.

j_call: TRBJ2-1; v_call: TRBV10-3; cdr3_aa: AISNPGLAGYNEQF
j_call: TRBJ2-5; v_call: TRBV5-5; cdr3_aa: ASSLDHPRETQY
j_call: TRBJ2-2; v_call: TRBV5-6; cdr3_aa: ASSLLVGQNTGELF
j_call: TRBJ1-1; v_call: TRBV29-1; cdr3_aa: SVEDPSGPEAF
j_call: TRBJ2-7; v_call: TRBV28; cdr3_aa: ASSLVGSYYEQY
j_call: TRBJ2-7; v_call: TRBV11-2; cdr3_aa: ASRLTGGSYEQY
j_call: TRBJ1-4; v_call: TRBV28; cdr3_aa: ASSLVGARNPF
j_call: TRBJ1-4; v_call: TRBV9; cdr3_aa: ASSVPGQGNEKLF
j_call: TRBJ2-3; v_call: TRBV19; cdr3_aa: ASSSVVLAGSGDTQY
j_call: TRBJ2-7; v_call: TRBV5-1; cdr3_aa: ASSLAFSGFSYEQY
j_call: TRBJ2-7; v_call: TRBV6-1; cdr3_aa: ASSEVRYEQY
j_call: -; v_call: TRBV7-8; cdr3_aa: ASSLRGRNEQY
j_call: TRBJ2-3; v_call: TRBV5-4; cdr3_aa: ASSLGLSTDTQY
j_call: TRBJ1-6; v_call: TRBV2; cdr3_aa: ASSEWTGRSPLH